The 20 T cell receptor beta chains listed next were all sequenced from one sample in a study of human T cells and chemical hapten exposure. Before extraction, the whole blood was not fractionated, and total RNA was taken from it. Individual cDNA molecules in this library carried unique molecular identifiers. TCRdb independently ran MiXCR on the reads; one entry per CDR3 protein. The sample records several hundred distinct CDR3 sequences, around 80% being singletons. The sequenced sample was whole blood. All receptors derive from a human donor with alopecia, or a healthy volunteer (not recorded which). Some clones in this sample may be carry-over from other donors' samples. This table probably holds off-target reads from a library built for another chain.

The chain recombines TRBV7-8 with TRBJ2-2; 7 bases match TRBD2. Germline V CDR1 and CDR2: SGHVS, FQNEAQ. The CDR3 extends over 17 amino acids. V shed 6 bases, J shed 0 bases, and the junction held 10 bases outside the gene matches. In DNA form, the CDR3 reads TGTGCCAGCAGGGACCGGGGGGTCAGATCGAACACCGGGGAGCTGTTTTTT. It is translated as CASRDRGVRSNTGELFF.

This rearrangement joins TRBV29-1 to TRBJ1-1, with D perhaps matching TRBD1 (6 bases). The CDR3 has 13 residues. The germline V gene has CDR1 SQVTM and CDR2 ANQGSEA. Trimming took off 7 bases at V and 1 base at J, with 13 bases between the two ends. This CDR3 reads CSAEGQKNTEAFF. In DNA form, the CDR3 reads TGCAGCGCCGAAGGACAGAAGAACACTGAAGCTTTCTTT.

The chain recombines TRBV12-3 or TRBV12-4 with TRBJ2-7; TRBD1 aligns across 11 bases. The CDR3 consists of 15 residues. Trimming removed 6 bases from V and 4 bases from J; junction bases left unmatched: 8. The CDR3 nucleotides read TGTGCCAGCAGGGGGCCCGGGACAGGGGGGTACGAGCAGTACTTC. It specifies CASRGPGTGGYEQYF.

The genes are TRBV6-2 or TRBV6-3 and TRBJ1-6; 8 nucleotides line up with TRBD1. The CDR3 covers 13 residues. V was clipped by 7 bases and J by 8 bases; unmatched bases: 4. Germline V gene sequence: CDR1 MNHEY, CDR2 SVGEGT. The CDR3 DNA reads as TGTGCCAGCACGGACAGGGATCATTCACCCCTCCACTTT. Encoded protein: CASTDRDHSPLHF.

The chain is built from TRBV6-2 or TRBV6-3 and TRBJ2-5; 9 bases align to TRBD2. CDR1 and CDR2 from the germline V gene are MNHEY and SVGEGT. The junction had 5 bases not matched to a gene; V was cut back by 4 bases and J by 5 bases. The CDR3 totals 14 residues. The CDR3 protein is CASSLGTSTETQYF. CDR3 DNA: TGTGCCAGCAGTTTAGGGACTAGCACGGAGACCCAGTACTTC.

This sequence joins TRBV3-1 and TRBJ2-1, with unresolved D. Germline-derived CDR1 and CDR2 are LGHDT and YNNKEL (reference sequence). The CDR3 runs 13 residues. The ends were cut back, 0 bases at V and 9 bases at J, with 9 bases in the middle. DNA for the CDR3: TGTGCCAGCAGCCAAGATCTCCACGGTGAGCAGTTCTTC. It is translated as CASSQDLHGEQFF.

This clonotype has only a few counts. This CDR3 reads CASSRLGEQFF. CDR3 bases: TGTGCCAGCAGCCGATTGGGTGAGCAGTTCTTC. The chain uses TRBV6-5 and TRBJ2-1; D unclear. Trimming removed 6 bases at V and 9 bases at J, with 9 bases between. The germline V gene encodes CDR1 MNHEY and CDR2 SVGAGI. The CDR3 spans 11 residues.

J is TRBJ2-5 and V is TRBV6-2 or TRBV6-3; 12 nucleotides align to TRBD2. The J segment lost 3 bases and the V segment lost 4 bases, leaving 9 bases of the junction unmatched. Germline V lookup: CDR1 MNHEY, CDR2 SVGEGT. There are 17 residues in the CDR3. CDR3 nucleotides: TGTGCCAGCAGTTTGGGTAGGACTAGCGGGGCTGAAGAGACCCAGTACTTC. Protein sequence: CASSLGRTSGAEETQYF.

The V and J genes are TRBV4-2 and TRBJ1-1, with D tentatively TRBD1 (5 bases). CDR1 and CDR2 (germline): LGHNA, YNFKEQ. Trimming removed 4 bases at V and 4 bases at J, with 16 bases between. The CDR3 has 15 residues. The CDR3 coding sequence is TGTGCCAGCAGCCGGGACCTTACCGCGGGCACTGAAGCTTTCTTT. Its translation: CASSRDLTAGTEAFF.

The CDR3 region is CASSLGQENSPLHF. The CDR3 coding sequence is TGTGCCAGCAGCTTAGGGCAAGAGAATTCACCCCTCCACTTT. This chain uses TRBV7-8 with TRBJ1-6, with D unclear. The V end lost 1 base, the J end lost 7 bases, and 8 bases lay between the germline ends. The CDR3 has 14 residues. Germline loops: CDR1 SGHVS, CDR2 FQNEAQ.

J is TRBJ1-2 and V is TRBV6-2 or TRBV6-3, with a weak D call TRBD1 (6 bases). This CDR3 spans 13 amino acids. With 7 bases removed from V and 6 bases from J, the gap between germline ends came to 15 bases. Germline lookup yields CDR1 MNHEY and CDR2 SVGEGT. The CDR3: CASNWNRVDGYTF. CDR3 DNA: TGTGCCAGCAACTGGAACAGGGTAGATGGCTACACCTTC.

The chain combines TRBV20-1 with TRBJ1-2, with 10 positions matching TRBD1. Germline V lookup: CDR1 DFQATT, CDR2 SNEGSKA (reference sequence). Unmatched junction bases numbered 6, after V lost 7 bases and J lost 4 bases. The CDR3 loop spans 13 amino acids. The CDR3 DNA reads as TGCAGTGTAGACAGGGGGCCCAGCTATGGCTACACCTTC. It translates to CSVDRGPSYGYTF.

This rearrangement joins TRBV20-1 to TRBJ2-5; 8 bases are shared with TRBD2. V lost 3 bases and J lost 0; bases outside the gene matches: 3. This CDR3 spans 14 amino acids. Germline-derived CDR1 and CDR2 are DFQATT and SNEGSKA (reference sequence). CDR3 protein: CSASVLADQETQYF. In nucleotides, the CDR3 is TGCAGTGCTAGTGTACTAGCGGACCAAGAGACCCAGTACTTC.

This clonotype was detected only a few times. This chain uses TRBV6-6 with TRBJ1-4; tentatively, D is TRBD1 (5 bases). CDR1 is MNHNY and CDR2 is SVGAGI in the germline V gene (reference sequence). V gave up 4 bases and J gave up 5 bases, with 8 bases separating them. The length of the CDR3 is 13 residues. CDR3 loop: CASSSTENEKLFF. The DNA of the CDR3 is TGTGCCAGCAGTTCGACAGAAAATGAAAAACTGTTTTTT.

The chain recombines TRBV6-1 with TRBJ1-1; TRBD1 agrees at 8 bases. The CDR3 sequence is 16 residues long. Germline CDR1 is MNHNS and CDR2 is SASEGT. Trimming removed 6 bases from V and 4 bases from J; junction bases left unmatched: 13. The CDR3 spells CASSQGAESSVTEAFF. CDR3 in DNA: TGTGCCAGCAGCCAGGGGGCTGAATCATCGGTCACTGAAGCTTTCTTT.

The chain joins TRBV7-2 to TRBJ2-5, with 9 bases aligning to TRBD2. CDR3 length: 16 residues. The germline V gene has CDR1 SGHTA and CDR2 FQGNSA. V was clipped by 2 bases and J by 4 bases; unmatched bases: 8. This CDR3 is CASSLFLAGIGETQYF. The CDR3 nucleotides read TGTGCCAGCAGCTTATTTCTAGCGGGGATCGGAGAGACCCAGTACTTC. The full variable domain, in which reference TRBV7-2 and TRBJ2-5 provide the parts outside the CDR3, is GAGVSQSPSNKVTEKGKDVELRCDPISGHTALYWYRQSLGQGLEFLIYFQGNSAPDKSGLPSDRFSAERTGGSVSTLTIQRTQQEDSAVYLCASSLFLAGIGETQYFGPGTRLLVL.

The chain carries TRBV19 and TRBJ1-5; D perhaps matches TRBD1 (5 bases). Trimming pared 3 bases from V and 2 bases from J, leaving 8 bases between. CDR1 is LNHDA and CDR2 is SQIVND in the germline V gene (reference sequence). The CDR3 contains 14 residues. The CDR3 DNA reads TGTGCCAGTAGTATGGGGGTGGGCAATCAGCCCCAGCATTTT. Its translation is CASSMGVGNQPQHF.

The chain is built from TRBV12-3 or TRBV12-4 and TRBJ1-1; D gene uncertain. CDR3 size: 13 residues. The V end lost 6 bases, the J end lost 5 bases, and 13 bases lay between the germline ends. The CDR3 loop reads CASSEQIGTEAFF. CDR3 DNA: TGTGCCAGCAGCGAACAGATAGGGACTGAAGCTTTCTTT.

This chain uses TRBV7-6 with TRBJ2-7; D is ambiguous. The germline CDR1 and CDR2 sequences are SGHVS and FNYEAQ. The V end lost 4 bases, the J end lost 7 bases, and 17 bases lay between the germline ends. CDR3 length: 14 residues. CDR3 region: CASSSGPGPREQYF. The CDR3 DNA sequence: TGTGCCAGCAGCTCAGGACCCGGCCCTCGGGAGCAGTACTTC.

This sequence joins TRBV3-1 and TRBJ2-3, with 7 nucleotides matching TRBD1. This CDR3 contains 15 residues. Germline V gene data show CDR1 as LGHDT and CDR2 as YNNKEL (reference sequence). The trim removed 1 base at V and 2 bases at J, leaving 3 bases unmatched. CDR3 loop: CASSQGGQPTDTQYF. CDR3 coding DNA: TGTGCCAGCAGCCAAGGGGGACAGCCCACAGATACGCAGTATTTT.